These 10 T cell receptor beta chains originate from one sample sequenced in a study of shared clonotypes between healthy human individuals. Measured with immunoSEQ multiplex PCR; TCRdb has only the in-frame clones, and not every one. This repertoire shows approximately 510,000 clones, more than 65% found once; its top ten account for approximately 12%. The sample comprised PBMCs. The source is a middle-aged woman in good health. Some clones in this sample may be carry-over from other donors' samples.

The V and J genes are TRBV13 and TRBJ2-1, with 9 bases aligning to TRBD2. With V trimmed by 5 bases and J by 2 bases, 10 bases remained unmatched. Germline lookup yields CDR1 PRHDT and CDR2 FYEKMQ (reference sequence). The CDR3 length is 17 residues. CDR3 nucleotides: TGTGCCAGCAGCGCTCGCCGGGCTAGCGGGACCTACAATGAGCAGTTCTTC. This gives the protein CASSARRASGTYNEQFF.

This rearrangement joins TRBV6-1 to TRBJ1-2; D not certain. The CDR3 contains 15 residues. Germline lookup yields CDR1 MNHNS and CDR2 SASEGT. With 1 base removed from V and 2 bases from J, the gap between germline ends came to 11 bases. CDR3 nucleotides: TGTGCCAGCAGTGAAGGTCATCTCCTCAACTATGGCTACACCTTC. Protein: CASSEGHLLNYGYTF.

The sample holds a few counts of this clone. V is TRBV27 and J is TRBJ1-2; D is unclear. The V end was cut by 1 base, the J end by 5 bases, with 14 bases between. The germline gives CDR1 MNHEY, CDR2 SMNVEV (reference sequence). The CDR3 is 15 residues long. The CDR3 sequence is CASSLFPFGGYGYTF. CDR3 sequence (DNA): TGTGCCAGCAGTTTATTCCCCTTCGGAGGGTATGGCTACACCTTC.

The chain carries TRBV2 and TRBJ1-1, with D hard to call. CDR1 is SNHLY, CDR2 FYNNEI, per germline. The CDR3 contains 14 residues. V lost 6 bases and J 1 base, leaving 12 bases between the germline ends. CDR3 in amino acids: CASRPGLWNTEAFF. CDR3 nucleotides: TGTGCCAGCAGACCCGGTTTGTGGAACACTGAAGCTTTCTTT.

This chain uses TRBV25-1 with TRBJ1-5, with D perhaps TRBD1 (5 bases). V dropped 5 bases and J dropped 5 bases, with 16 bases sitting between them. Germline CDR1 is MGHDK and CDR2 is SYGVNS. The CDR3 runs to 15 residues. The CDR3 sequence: CASSLGGVGDQPQHF. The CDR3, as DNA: TGTGCCAGCAGTTTAGGCGGCGTGGGGGATCAGCCCCAGCATTTT.

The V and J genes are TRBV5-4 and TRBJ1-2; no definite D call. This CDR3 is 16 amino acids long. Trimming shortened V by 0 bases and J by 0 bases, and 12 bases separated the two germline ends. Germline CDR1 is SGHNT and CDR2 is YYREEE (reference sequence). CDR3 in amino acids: CASSLDGGTTNYGYTF. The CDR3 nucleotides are TGTGCCAGCAGCTTGGACGGCGGAACCACTAACTATGGCTACACCTTC.

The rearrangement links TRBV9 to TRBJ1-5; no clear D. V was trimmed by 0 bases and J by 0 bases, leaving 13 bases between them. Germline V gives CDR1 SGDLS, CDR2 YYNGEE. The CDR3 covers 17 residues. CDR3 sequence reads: CASSVEQVPHSNQPQHF. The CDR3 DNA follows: TGTGCCAGCAGCGTAGAGCAGGTTCCCCATAGCAATCAGCCCCAGCATTTT.

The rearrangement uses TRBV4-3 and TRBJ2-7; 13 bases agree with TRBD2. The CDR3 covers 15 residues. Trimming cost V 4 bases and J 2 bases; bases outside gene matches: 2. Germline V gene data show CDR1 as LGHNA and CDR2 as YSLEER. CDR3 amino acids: CASSRGTSGTYEQYF. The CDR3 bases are TGCGCCAGCAGCCGAGGGACTAGCGGGACCTACGAGCAGTACTTC.

The CDR3 DNA follows: TGTGCCAGCAGCTTAGAGGGACAGGTGGGGCTCCGTGGCTACACCTTC. It is translated as CASSLEGQVGLRGYTF. The V and J genes are TRBV7-8 and TRBJ1-2; TRBD1 matches at 8 bases. The CDR3 loop spans 16 amino acids. Germline lookup yields CDR1 SGHVS and CDR2 FQNEAQ. V lost 1 base, J lost 7 bases, and 11 bases stayed unmatched.

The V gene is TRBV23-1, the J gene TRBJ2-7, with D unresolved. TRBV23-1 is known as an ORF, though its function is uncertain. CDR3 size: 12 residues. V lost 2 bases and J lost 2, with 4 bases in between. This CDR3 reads CASSQTPYEQYF. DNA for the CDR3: TGCGCCAGCAGTCAAACCCCCTACGAGCAGTACTTC.